These T cell receptor beta chains were read from a single sample in a study of T cells in Graves' hyperthyroidism and ophthalmopathy. One entry per CDR3 protein results from TCRdb running MiXCR on the multiplex PCR reads. This sample has about 640,000 distinct CDR3 sequences, with around 13% found just once. Material for sequencing was blood. The receptors shown here come from a woman aged 45-65 years with Graves' ophthalmopathy. CDR3s include the opening cysteine and the closing phenylalanine or tryptophan. A D gene is named only where the DNA matches it firmly. Not all rows give a size; the values are once, few, many and, for expanded clones, a class.

v_gene,abundance,j_gene,d_gene,CDR3aa,CDR3nt
TRBV29-1,NA,TRBJ2-3,TRBD2,CSVVGREGGTDTQYF,TGCAGCGTTGTAGGACGGGAGGGCGGCACAGATACGCAGTATTTT
TRBV6-1,many,TRBJ1-5,TRBD1,CASSWTGGYNQPQHF,TGTGCCAGCAGTTGGACAGGGGGCTATAATCAGCCCCAGCATTTT
TRBV7-8,few,TRBJ1-4,NA,CASSQRGQLDEKLFF,TGTGCCAGCAGCCAAAGAGGACAGTTGGATGAAAAACTGTTTTTT
TRBV15,NA,TRBJ1-3,NA,CATSRNRAGNTIYF,TGTGCCACCAGCAGGAACAGGGCTGGAAACACCATATATTTT
TRBV11-3,many,TRBJ1-1,NA,CASSSVPNTEAFF,TGTGCCAGCAGCTCCGTCCCGAACACTGAAGCTTTCTTT
TRBV5-1,few,TRBJ1-5,NA,CASSWQGSQPQHF,TGCGCCAGCAGCTGGCAGGGTTCTCAGCCCCAGCATTTT
TRBV6-1,few,TRBJ1-5,NA,CASKSVFFHQPQHF,TGTGCCAGCAAGTCAGTCTTTTTCCATCAGCCCCAGCATTTT
TRBV4-2,NA,TRBJ1-4,TRBD1,CASSQGGTALEEKLFF,TGTGCCAGCAGCCAAGGAGGGACAGCCCTGGAGGAAAAACTGTTTTTT
TRBV9,few,TRBJ1-1,NA,CASSVDVRNTEAFF,TGTGCCAGCAGCGTAGACGTCAGGAACACTGAAGCTTTCTTT
TRBV4-2,few,TRBJ2-7,NA,CASSQEVGLVDEQYF,TGTGCCAGCAGCCAAGAGGTAGGGTTGGTCGACGAGCAGTACTTC
TRBV5-1,many,TRBJ1-2,TRBD1,CASSKGQNYGYTF,TGCGCCAGCAGCAAGGGACAGAACTATGGCTACACCTTC